The rows below give T cell receptor beta chains drawn from one sample of a study of blood T cell repertoires in COVID-19. Sequencing used immunoSEQ multiplex PCR; TCRdb keeps in-frame clones, though not all of them. The profile shows 150,000 to 200,000 clones, around three quarters of them singletons. Sequenced input: PBMCs or T cells enriched from blood (not recorded which). These receptors were obtained from a woman aged 50 to 60 with acute COVID-19. CDR3s include the opening cysteine and the closing phenylalanine or tryptophan. Fields, in order: D gene, clone size, J gene, V gene, CDR3 DNA, CDR3 protein. A D gene is named only where the DNA matches it firmly. Clone size is given for some rows only: seen once, a few or many times, or a class if the clone is expanded.

d_gene: NA; abundance: few; j_gene: TRBJ1-4; v_gene: TRBV4-3; CDR3nt: TGCGCCAGCAGCCGCGTGGATGGAGAACTGTTTTTT; CDR3aa: CASSRVDGELFF
d_gene: TRBD1; abundance: NA; j_gene: TRBJ1-1; v_gene: TRBV29-1; CDR3nt: TGCAGCGTCGCGACAGGGTTCACTGAAGCTTTCTTT; CDR3aa: CSVATGFTEAFF
d_gene: NA; abundance: NA; j_gene: TRBJ1-2; v_gene: TRBV7-9; CDR3nt: TGTGCCAGCAGCTTCCCGGGGGGGATGGACTGGGGCTACACCTTC; CDR3aa: CASSFPGGMDWGYTF
d_gene: NA; abundance: once; j_gene: TRBJ1-2; v_gene: TRBV28; CDR3nt: TGTGCCAGCAGTTTGCCGGTGTCGGTCTATGGCTACACCTTC; CDR3aa: CASSLPVSVYGYTF
d_gene: TRBD1; abundance: NA; j_gene: TRBJ2-1; v_gene: TRBV7-6; CDR3nt: TGTGCCAGCAGCCAAGGGACAGGGGCAAACAATGAGCAGTTCTTC; CDR3aa: CASSQGTGANNEQFF
d_gene: TRBD1; abundance: NA; j_gene: TRBJ1-1; v_gene: TRBV6-5; CDR3nt: TGTGCCAGCAAGGACGGACAGGGCTGGAACACTGAAGCTTTCTTT; CDR3aa: CASKDGQGWNTEAFF
d_gene: NA; abundance: NA; j_gene: TRBJ1-4; v_gene: TRBV4-1; CDR3nt: TGCGCCAGCAGCGGGACCTCGCCAGGGGATGAAAAACTGTTTTTT; CDR3aa: CASSGTSPGDEKLFF
d_gene: NA; abundance: NA; j_gene: TRBJ1-6; v_gene: TRBV19; CDR3nt: TGTGCCAATCAGGGGTTGACAGTAGGTTCCAGCTCACCCCTCCACTTT; CDR3aa: CANQGLTVGSSSPLHF
d_gene: TRBD1; abundance: NA; j_gene: TRBJ1-2; v_gene: TRBV3-1/TRBV3-2; CDR3nt: TGTGCCAGCAGCCAAGCACCAGGGGGCTACTATGGCTACACCTTC; CDR3aa: CASSQAPGGYYGYTF
d_gene: TRBD1; abundance: NA; j_gene: TRBJ1-3; v_gene: TRBV5-1; CDR3nt: TGCGCCAGCAGCTTCCAACAGGGGGTCCGTGGAAACACCATATATTTT; CDR3aa: CASSFQQGVRGNTIYF
d_gene: TRBD1; abundance: few; j_gene: TRBJ1-5; v_gene: TRBV6-1; CDR3nt: TGTGCCAGCAGTGACGGAGGGGGCTCGGGGAGCAATCAGCCCCAGCATTTT; CDR3aa: CASSDGGGSGSNQPQHF
d_gene: TRBD2; abundance: NA; j_gene: TRBJ2-3; v_gene: TRBV2; CDR3nt: TGTGCCAGCAGGGCTAGCGGGGGTTTTAGCACAGATACGCAGTATTTT; CDR3aa: CASRASGGFSTDTQYF
d_gene: TRBD1; abundance: NA; j_gene: TRBJ1-5; v_gene: TRBV29-1; CDR3nt: TGCAGCGTTGAGGGGGACAGCTCTCCGCCCCAGCATTTT; CDR3aa: CSVEGDSSPPQHF
d_gene: TRBD2; abundance: NA; j_gene: TRBJ2-3; v_gene: TRBV5-1; CDR3nt: TGCGCCAGCAGCTTGCCTAGCGGGGTCCCAGATACGCAGTATTTT; CDR3aa: CASSLPSGVPDTQYF
d_gene: NA; abundance: NA; j_gene: TRBJ2-3; v_gene: TRBV19; CDR3nt: TGTGCCAGTAGCGGTGACAGATACTCCACAGATACGCAGTATTTT; CDR3aa: CASSGDRYSTDTQYF
d_gene: NA; abundance: NA; j_gene: TRBJ1-4; v_gene: TRBV6-6; CDR3nt: TGTGCCAGCAGTGAGGGAGTTGGGGTCAATGAAAAACTGTTTTTT; CDR3aa: CASSEGVGVNEKLFF
d_gene: NA; abundance: NA; j_gene: TRBJ2-3; v_gene: TRBV7-9; CDR3nt: TGTGCCAGCAGCTACGGGGTGGGGGGTCGATCAGATACGCAGTATTTT; CDR3aa: CASSYGVGGRSDTQYF
d_gene: TRBD1; abundance: NA; j_gene: TRBJ2-3; v_gene: TRBV19; CDR3nt: TGTGCCAGCAGGGACAGCCCAAGGGATACGCAGTATTTT; CDR3aa: CASRDSPRDTQYF
d_gene: TRBD2; abundance: few; j_gene: TRBJ2-3; v_gene: TRBV18; CDR3nt: TGTGCCAGCTCACCTCCGACTAGCGGTTACACAGATACGCAGTATTTT; CDR3aa: CASSPPTSGYTDTQYF
d_gene: NA; abundance: NA; j_gene: TRBJ1-2; v_gene: TRBV6-5; CDR3nt: TGTGCCAGCAGTTATGCTCCCAGGGGCGGAGGCTACACCTTC; CDR3aa: CASSYAPRGGGYTF
d_gene: NA; abundance: NA; j_gene: TRBJ1-1; v_gene: TRBV12-3/TRBV12-4; CDR3nt: TGTGCCAGCAGAGTCGAGGGCACTGAAGCTTTCTTT; CDR3aa: CASRVEGTEAFF
d_gene: TRBD1; abundance: NA; j_gene: TRBJ2-1; v_gene: TRBV13; CDR3nt: TGTGCCAGCAGCTTGGCTGGGGGACAGGGAACGGAGCAGTTCTTC; CDR3aa: CASSLAGGQGTEQFF
d_gene: NA; abundance: NA; j_gene: TRBJ1-2; v_gene: TRBV28; CDR3nt: TGTGCCACCCTCCGGGATAACTATGGCTACACCTTC; CDR3aa: CATLRDNYGYTF
d_gene: NA; abundance: NA; j_gene: TRBJ2-1; v_gene: TRBV18; CDR3nt: TGTGCCAGCTCACCCTTTTACGGGGAAAATGAGCAGTTCTTC; CDR3aa: CASSPFYGENEQFF
d_gene: NA; abundance: NA; j_gene: TRBJ1-1; v_gene: TRBV7-9; CDR3nt: TGTGCCAGCAGCTCGCCACAGGGTGGCACTGAAGCTTTCTTT; CDR3aa: CASSSPQGGTEAFF
d_gene: NA; abundance: NA; j_gene: TRBJ2-2; v_gene: TRBV28; CDR3nt: TGTGCCAGCAGTTTATGGCAGGACTTAGGGGAGCTGTTTTTT; CDR3aa: CASSLWQDLGELFF
d_gene: TRBD2; abundance: NA; j_gene: TRBJ2-3; v_gene: TRBV10-3; CDR3nt: TGTGCCATCAGTGACCCTAGCGGGGGCGCAGATACGCAGTATTTT; CDR3aa: CAISDPSGGADTQYF
d_gene: NA; abundance: NA; j_gene: TRBJ1-2; v_gene: TRBV7-2; CDR3nt: TGTGCCAGCAGCTTAGCGATCGGGGAAAACTATGGCTACACCTTC; CDR3aa: CASSLAIGENYGYTF
d_gene: TRBD2; abundance: NA; j_gene: TRBJ2-2; v_gene: TRBV28; CDR3nt: TGTGCCAGCAGTTCTGGACTAGCGGGGAAAGGGGTCGGGGAGCTGTTTTTT; CDR3aa: CASSSGLAGKGVGELFF
d_gene: TRBD1; abundance: NA; j_gene: TRBJ1-2; v_gene: TRBV27; CDR3nt: TGTGCCGTCACCGGGACAGGGAAGGGTAGCTATGGCTACACCTTC; CDR3aa: CAVTGTGKGSYGYTF
d_gene: NA; abundance: NA; j_gene: TRBJ1-5; v_gene: TRBV7-2; CDR3nt: TGTGCCAGCAGCCCCGACAGGAATAGCAATCAGCCCCAGCATTTT; CDR3aa: CASSPDRNSNQPQHF
d_gene: NA; abundance: few; j_gene: TRBJ2-5; v_gene: TRBV7-2; CDR3nt: TGTGCCAGCAGCTTTCGGGGCGGGGAGGAGACCCAGTACTTC; CDR3aa: CASSFRGGEETQYF
d_gene: TRBD1; abundance: NA; j_gene: TRBJ2-1; v_gene: TRBV29-1; CDR3nt: TGCAGCGTTGAAGGGGCAGGGGGTTACTCCTACAATGAGCAGTTCTTC; CDR3aa: CSVEGAGGYSYNEQFF
d_gene: NA; abundance: NA; j_gene: TRBJ2-3; v_gene: TRBV11-2; CDR3nt: TGTGCCAGCAGCCCTGGGGGAGGCCTCGGGACGCAGTATTTT; CDR3aa: CASSPGGGLGTQYF
d_gene: TRBD2; abundance: NA; j_gene: TRBJ2-5; v_gene: TRBV5-4; CDR3nt: TGTGCCAGCAGCTTGAAAACGGGGGGCCAAGAGACCCAGTACTTC; CDR3aa: CASSLKTGGQETQYF
d_gene: TRBD1; abundance: NA; j_gene: TRBJ1-1; v_gene: TRBV5-1; CDR3nt: TGCGCCAGCAGCCCCCGGGACAGGGAGAACACTGAAGCTTTCTTT; CDR3aa: CASSPRDRENTEAFF
d_gene: TRBD1; abundance: NA; j_gene: TRBJ1-4; v_gene: TRBV20-1; CDR3nt: TGCAGTGCTAGTCCAAGAAAGGGACAGGGAAATGAAAAACTGTTTTTT; CDR3aa: CSASPRKGQGNEKLFF